Below, 27 T cell receptor beta chains from the same sample are listed, as sequenced in a study of T-cell memory formation after mild COVID-19. Each CDR3 protein is one row after TCRdb ran MiXCR on the 5' RACE reads. The data contain about 260,000 distinct CDR3 sequences, less than 9.5% of them singletons. Sequencing input: PBMCs or a T cell subset sorted from them (not recorded which). Receptor source: a man aged 18 to 30 who had mild COVID-19 (a few samples of this study predate the infection). Cell type and time point are not known.

This clonotype came up many times. This chain uses TRBV7-2 with TRBJ2-5; D is unclear. The CDR3 is made up of 14 amino acids. Trimming took 2 bases from V and 1 from J, leaving 8 bases between them. The germline V gene encodes CDR1 SGHTA and CDR2 FQGNSA. DNA of the CDR3: TGTGCCAGCAGCTTATTAGCAGGCCAAGAGACCCAGTACTTC. Protein: CASSLLAGQETQYF.

V gene TRBV19 combines with J gene TRBJ1-1, with D uncertain. Trimming removed 1 base at V and 7 bases at J, with 7 bases between. The CDR3 runs to 12 residues. Germline V gene lookup returns CDR1 LNHDA and CDR2 SQIVND (reference sequence). For the CDR3, the DNA is TGTGCCAGTAGTATAGGGGCCGGTGAAGCTTTCTTT. It specifies CASSIGAGEAFF. The full variable domain, its missing parts supplied by reference TRBV19 and TRBJ1-1, is DGGITQSPKYLFRKEGQNVTLSCEQNLNHDAMYWYRQDPGQGLRLIYYSQIVNDFQKGDIAEGYSVSREKKESFPLTVTSAQKNPTAFYLCASSIGAGEAFFGQGTRLTVV.

The chain is built from TRBV11-2 and TRBJ2-2, with 11 bases lining up with TRBD2. The CDR3 totals 16 residues. V was pared by 1 base and J by 6 bases, with 4 bases of the junction left unmatched. The germline CDR1 and CDR2 sequences are SGHAT and FQNNGV. The CDR3 spells CASSLVSGGAAGELFF. In DNA form, the CDR3 reads TGTGCCAGCAGCTTAGTTAGCGGGGGGGCCGCCGGGGAGCTGTTTTTT.

The chain couples TRBV20-1 to TRBJ1-4; D not resolved. Germline V gene lookup returns CDR1 DFQATT and CDR2 SNEGSKA (reference sequence). Trimming left V 6 bases short and J 0 bases short, with 11 bases between. This CDR3 is 14 amino acids long. CDR3: CSAPRPATNEKLFF. In nucleotides, the CDR3 is TGCAGTGCCCCCCGACCGGCAACTAATGAAAAACTGTTTTTT.

There are a few counts of this clonotype. The gene calls are TRBV7-6 and TRBJ1-3; D ambiguous. The CDR3 spans 15 residues. Per germline, CDR1 SGHVS and CDR2 FNYEAQ. V lost 5 bases and J 4 bases, leaving 15 bases between the germline ends. The DNA of the CDR3 is TGTGCCAGCAGCCTGGGTCCGTCCATGGGAAACACCATATATTTT. Translated: CASSLGPSMGNTIYF.

The sample holds a few counts of this clonotype. The chain recombines TRBV4-1 with TRBJ2-5; D is unresolved. CDR3 length equals 16 residues. Germline V gives CDR1 MGHRA, CDR2 YSYEKL. V shed 3 bases and J shed 0 bases, with 14 bases lying between them. Here the CDR3 DNA reads TGCGCCAGCAGCCACGAGGTAGGGCAGGACCAAGAGACCCAGTACTTC. Protein product: CASSHEVGQDQETQYF.

V usage is TRBV20-1 and J usage is TRBJ2-7; 8 nucleotides agree with TRBD2. This CDR3 contains 14 residues. Germline trimming cut 6 bases from V and 3 bases from J; bases unmatched to any gene: 10. Germline CDR1 DFQATT, CDR2 SNEGSKA (reference sequence). The CDR3 protein is CSAPKTSVGYEQYF. The CDR3 bases are TGCAGTGCCCCGAAGACTAGCGTCGGCTACGAGCAGTACTTC.

The rearrangement links TRBV29-1 to TRBJ1-2; TRBD1 might be the D (6 bases). The CDR3 loop spans 13 amino acids. Germline CDR1 reads SQVTM; CDR2 reads ANQGSEA. V lost 6 bases to trimming and J lost 0 bases, with 11 bases between them. CDR3 residues: CSVGTPTNYGYTF. The CDR3 nucleotides are TGCAGCGTGGGGACACCCACTAACTATGGCTACACCTTC.

In this sample, this clonotype turned up a few times. The chain couples TRBV6-2 or TRBV6-3 to TRBJ2-5; TRBD2 agrees at 9 bases. The CDR3 is 14 amino acids. Per germline, CDR1 MNHEY and CDR2 SVGEGT. The ends lost 5 bases at V and 4 bases at J; junction bases unmatched: 5. In nucleotides, the CDR3 is TGTGCCAGCAGTAACGGACTAGCGACAGAGACCCAGTACTTC. Translating gives CASSNGLATETQYF.

The rearrangement joins TRBV9 to TRBJ1-1; TRBD1 agrees at 9 bases. Germline V gene sequence: CDR1 SGDLS, CDR2 YYNGEE. V gave up 3 bases and J gave up 3 bases; unmatched junction bases: 3. The CDR3 is 14 amino acids. The CDR3 coding sequence is TGTGCCAGCAGCGCTGGACAGGGGCACACTGAAGCTTTCTTT. This codes for CASSAGQGHTEAFF. The full variable domain, rest sourced from reference TRBV9 and TRBJ1-1, is DSGVTQTPKHLITATGQRVTLRCSPRSGDLSVYWYQQSLDQGLQFLIQYYNGEERAKGNILERFSAQQFPDLHSELNLSSLELGDSALYFCASSAGQGHTEAFFGQGTRLTVV.

This chain uses TRBV6-5 with TRBJ2-1, with D tentatively TRBD1 (5 bases). CDR3 size: 15 residues. CDR1 is MNHEY and CDR2 is SVGAGI in the germline V gene. The V end was cut by 0 bases, the J end by 2 bases, with 8 bases between. Here the CDR3 reads CASSYSLTAYNEQFF. The CDR3 DNA sequence: TGTGCCAGCAGTTACTCGTTGACAGCCTACAATGAGCAGTTCTTC.

V usage is TRBV29-1 and J usage is TRBJ1-4, with 7 bases that match TRBD1. The germline V gene encodes CDR1 SQVTM and CDR2 ANQGSEA. With V trimmed by 2 bases and J by 11 bases, 14 bases remained unmatched. This CDR3 has 15 residues. The CDR3 region has the DNA TGCAGCGTTGAATCGGCGACAGGGCTCGATGGGAAACTGTTTTTT. Translated: CSVESATGLDGKLFF.

This clonotype was recorded a few times. The V gene is TRBV9, the J gene TRBJ2-5; TRBD2 matches at 13 bases. The length of the CDR3 is 18 residues. V lost 4 bases and J lost 0; bases outside the gene matches: 9. In germline, CDR1 is SGDLS, CDR2 YYNGEE. The CDR3 protein is CASSSPTLAGGYQETQYF. The CDR3 bases are TGTGCCAGCAGCTCCCCCACACTAGCGGGGGGGTACCAAGAGACCCAGTACTTC. Using reference TRBV9 and TRBJ2-5 for the parts outside the CDR3, the full variable domain is DSGVTQTPKHLITATGQRVTLRCSPRSGDLSVYWYQQSLDQGLQFLIQYYNGEERAKGNILERFSAQQFPDLHSELNLSSLELGDSALYFCASSSPTLAGGYQETQYFGPGTRLLVL.

This clonotype was seen only a few times. The rearrangement joins TRBV12-3 or TRBV12-4 to TRBJ1-1; perhaps TRBD1 as D (6 bases). Deletions cut 2 bases from V and 8 bases from J, with 12 bases between. The CDR3 runs 13 residues. The CDR3 protein is CASSLSGGAEAFF. CDR3 nucleotide sequence: TGTGCCAGCAGTTTATCCGGGGGGGCAGAAGCTTTCTTT.

A few counts support this clonotype. The chain joins TRBV5-1 to TRBJ1-3; TRBD1 matches at 9 bases. CDR1 SGHRS and CDR2 YFSETQ come from the germline V gene. The CDR3 contains 16 residues. V was pared by 2 bases and J by 2 bases, with 5 bases of the junction left unmatched. The CDR3 here is CASSLTGGVTGNTIYF. CDR3 DNA: TGCGCCAGCAGCTTAACAGGGGGCGTAACTGGAAACACCATATATTTT.

This clonotype was picked up many times. This chain connects TRBV20-1 to TRBJ2-1, with D maybe TRBD2 (6 bases). The CDR3 totals 14 residues. Trimming removed 6 bases at V and 7 bases at J, with 19 bases between. CDR1 and CDR2 (germline): DFQATT, SNEGSKA (reference sequence). The CDR3 here is CSAALVRERNEQFF. Written as DNA, the CDR3 is TGCAGTGCCGCCCTCGTCCGGGAGCGTAATGAGCAGTTCTTC.

This clonotype came up many times. J is TRBJ1-2 and V is TRBV12-3 or TRBV12-4, with TRBD1 matching over 9 bases. The V and J ends lost 6 bases and 4 bases, in that order; junction bases with no gene match: 6. This CDR3 comprises 14 residues. The CDR3 bases are TGTGCCAGCAGCAGGGACAGGGTGGCCTATGGCTACACCTTC. Its protein product is CASSRDRVAYGYTF.

This chain uses TRBV6-5 with TRBJ2-7; D is ambiguous. CDR1 and CDR2 (germline): MNHEY, SVGAGI. This CDR3 spans 14 amino acids. Trimming left V 6 bases short and J 1 base short, with 13 bases between. The CDR3 is CASSLNGGSYEQYF. The CDR3 DNA reads TGTGCCAGCAGCCTGAACGGCGGATCCTACGAGCAGTACTTC.

The rearrangement links TRBV28 to TRBJ1-1, with D tentatively TRBD1 (6 bases). The CDR3 is 17 residues long. Germline V gene data show CDR1 as MDHEN and CDR2 as SYDVKM. Trimming cost V 3 bases and J 0 bases, with 17 bases left between them. The CDR3 DNA is TGTGCCAGCAGTTTTTCCCCCCTCCAGGGGATGAACACTGAAGCTTTCTTT. It specifies CASSFSPLQGMNTEAFF.

This clonotype was seen a few times. The V gene is TRBV7-3, the J gene TRBJ1-2, with D possibly TRBD1 on 5 matching bases. Trimming took off 6 bases at V and 4 bases at J, with 18 bases between the two ends. This CDR3 is built from 15 residues. Germline CDR1 SGHTA, CDR2 FQGTGA. This CDR3 is CASSVQGGSGYGYTF. The CDR3 DNA reads as TGTGCCAGCAGTGTCCAGGGAGGTTCGGGCTATGGCTACACCTTC.

This clonotype was recorded many times. The chain combines TRBV4-1 with TRBJ1-5; no reliable D call. This CDR3 contains 14 residues. V was cut by 2 bases and J by 3 bases, with 8 bases left in between. Germline CDR1 MGHRA, CDR2 YSYEKL. The CDR3 sequence is CASSQTDLNQPQHF. The DNA of the CDR3 is TGCGCCAGCAGCCAAACGGATCTCAATCAGCCCCAGCATTTT.

The chain employs TRBV29-1 and TRBJ2-6; no clear D. Trimming pared 6 bases from V and 0 bases from J, leaving 15 bases between. This CDR3 is 16 amino acids long. CDR1 SQVTM and CDR2 ANQGSEA come from the germline V gene. CDR3 nucleotides: TGCAGCGTCGGTGCTCTCCCGAGCTCTGGGGCCAACGTCCTGACTTTC. It translates to CSVGALPSSGANVLTF.

The V call is TRBV4-3, the J call TRBJ2-3, with 14 bases matching TRBD2. The germline gives CDR1 LGHNA, CDR2 YSLEER. V dropped 0 bases and J dropped 3; count of bases not matched to a gene: 2. The CDR3 totals 17 residues. The CDR3: CASSQDGLAGGTDTQYF. In nucleotides, the CDR3 is TGCGCCAGCAGCCAAGATGGACTAGCGGGGGGAACAGATACGCAGTATTTT.

This clonotype was observed a handful of times. This chain connects TRBV20-1 to TRBJ1-2, with TRBD1 identical over 9 bases. Trimming took 5 bases from V and 10 from J; bases not matched to a gene: 14. This CDR3 contains 14 residues. Germline CDR1 is DFQATT and CDR2 is SNEGSKA (reference sequence). CDR3 loop: CSASLLGTGYVYTF. Written as DNA, the CDR3 is TGCAGTGCTTCCTTACTTGGGACAGGGTACGTCTACACCTTC.

In this sample, this clonotype turned up many times. A junction boundary mismatches the germline segment, possibly from a read error. The gene calls are TRBV5-1 and TRBJ2-7; 8 bases agree with TRBD1. The CDR3 has 14 residues. Germline CDR1 SGHRS, CDR2 YFSETQ. CDR3 nucleotides: TGTGCCAGCAGTCCTCGACAGGGGCCCTACGAGCAGTACTTC. It specifies CASSPRQGPYEQYF.

Here the CDR3 reads CASSLDGTQPQHF. In DNA, the CDR3 is TGCGCCAGCAGCTTGGATGGGACTCAGCCCCAGCATTTT. This chain joins TRBV5-1 and TRBJ1-5, with D tentatively TRBD1 (5 bases). Germline values: CDR1 SGHRS, CDR2 YFSETQ. The CDR3 totals 13 residues. V lost 0 bases and J lost 6, with 7 bases in between.

The chain uses TRBV6-2 or TRBV6-3 and TRBJ1-1, with TRBD1 matching 7 bases. The J segment lost 5 bases and the V segment lost 7 bases, leaving 4 bases of the junction unmatched. Germline CDR1 reads MNHEY; CDR2 reads SVGEGT. The CDR3 has 12 residues. CDR3 loop: CASMDRPTEAFF. In DNA, the CDR3 is TGTGCCAGCATGGACAGGCCGACTGAAGCTTTCTTT.